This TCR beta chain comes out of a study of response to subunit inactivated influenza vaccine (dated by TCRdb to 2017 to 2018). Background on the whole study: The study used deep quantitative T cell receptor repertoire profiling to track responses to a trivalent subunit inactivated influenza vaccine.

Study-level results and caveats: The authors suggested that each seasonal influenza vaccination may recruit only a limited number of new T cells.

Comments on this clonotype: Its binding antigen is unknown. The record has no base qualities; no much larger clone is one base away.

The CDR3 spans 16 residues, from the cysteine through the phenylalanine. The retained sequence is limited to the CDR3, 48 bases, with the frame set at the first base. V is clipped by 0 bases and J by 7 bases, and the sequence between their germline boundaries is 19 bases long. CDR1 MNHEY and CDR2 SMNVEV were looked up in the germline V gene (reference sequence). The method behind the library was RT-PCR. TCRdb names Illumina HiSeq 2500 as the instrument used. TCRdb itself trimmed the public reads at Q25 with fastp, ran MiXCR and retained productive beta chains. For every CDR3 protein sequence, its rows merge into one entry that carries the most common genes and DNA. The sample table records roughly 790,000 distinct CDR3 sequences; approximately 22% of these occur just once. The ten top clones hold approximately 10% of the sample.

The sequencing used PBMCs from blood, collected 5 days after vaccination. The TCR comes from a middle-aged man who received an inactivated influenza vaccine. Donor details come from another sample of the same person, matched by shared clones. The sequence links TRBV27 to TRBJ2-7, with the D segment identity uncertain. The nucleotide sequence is TGTGCCAGCAGTTTATCCGTTGGCCAGATGCTTCGGGAGCAGTACTTC. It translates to CASSLSVGQMLREQYF.